This T cell receptor (beta chain) was sequenced for a study of OX40 agonist ivuxolimab in advanced cancers. Study-level findings and limits: What antigens the expanded peripheral T cells recognized was never established. CD4+ and CD8+ blood T cells expanded clonally by week 6 at 0.1 to 3.0 mg/kg. CD8+ T cells averaged more expanded clones than CD4+.

Worth noting for this clone: Its antigen is undetermined.

The method was immunoSEQ multiplex PCR; TCRdb's version includes in-frame clones alone and lacks a portion of them. Of 72,000 or so clones in the sample, around 81% were seen once. CDR3 length: 15 residues. V shed 4 bases and J 2 bases; nucleotides not matched to a gene: 4. Germline CDR1 and CDR2: SGHNT and YENEEA. The V and J genes are TRBV11-3 and TRBJ2-3, with 9 bases matching TRBD1. The sample consisted of CD4+ or CD8+ T cells sorted from blood, taken in a trial of the OX40 agonist ivuxolimab. This clonotype originated in an adult with an advanced solid tumor such as melanoma, head and neck, liver or kidney cancer. The CDR3 nucleotides read TGTGCCAGCAGCTCGGGACAGGGCTCCACAGATACGCAGTATTTT. It translates to CASSSGQGSTDTQYF.